These 6 T cell receptor beta chains came from one sample sequenced in a study of control samples from healthy donors and cancer patients. Produced via immunoSEQ multiplex PCR; TCRdb's table is partial and in-frame only. The sample holds fewer than 200,000 clones; 80% to 90% are singletons and the top ten take about 11%. The specimen was blood. The receptors here all came from a man aged 25-45 years in good health.

In this sample, this clone turned up once. The chain is built from TRBV6-6 and TRBJ1-2; D gene ambiguous. The germline V gene encodes CDR1 MNHNY and CDR2 SVGAGI (reference sequence). CDR3 length: 14 amino acids. V gave up 0 bases and J gave up 4 bases, with 9 bases separating them. CDR3 sequence: CASSYSDGPYGYTF. As DNA, the CDR3 is TGTGCCAGCAGTTACTCTGACGGACCCTATGGCTACACCTTC.

J is TRBJ1-6 and V is TRBV11-3; 7 bases line up with TRBD1. There are 15 residues in the CDR3. Germline loops: CDR1 SGHNT, CDR2 YENEEA. V dropped 6 bases and J dropped 6; count of bases not matched to a gene: 8. The CDR3 nucleotides read TGTGCCAGCAGTTATGGTGGGGACAGTAATTCACCCCTCCACTTT. Its protein product is CASSYGGDSNSPLHF.

The gene calls are TRBV7-9 and TRBJ1-6; D gene ambiguous. Trimming took 2 bases from V and 0 from J, leaving 5 bases between them. CDR3 length: 15 amino acids. In germline, CDR1 is SEHNR, CDR2 FQNEAQ (reference sequence). The CDR3 DNA reads TGTGCCAGCAGCTTATTAGACTCCTATAATTCACCCCTCCACTTT. Its protein product is CASSLLDSYNSPLHF.

The gene calls are TRBV28 and TRBJ1-1; D is ambiguous. Germline V gives CDR1 MDHEN, CDR2 SYDVKM. The CDR3 runs to 12 residues. V lost 3 bases and J lost 1, with 3 bases in between. The CDR3 here is CASSLTNTEAFF. Here the CDR3 DNA reads TGTGCCAGCAGTTTGACGAACACTGAAGCTTTCTTT.

This clone has just a few counts. The chain has TRBV14 and TRBJ2-3; D gene unclear. The CDR3 extends over 13 amino acids. The V end lost 4 bases, the J end lost 6 bases, and 11 bases lay between the germline ends. The germline V gene has CDR1 SGHDN and CDR2 FVKESK. DNA of the CDR3: TGTGCCAGCAGCCCCTCTTGGCGGGATACGCAGTATTTT. Its protein is CASSPSWRDTQYF.

The chain is built from TRBV18 and TRBJ2-7; no clear D gene. The CDR3 is 15 amino acids. The germline CDR1 and CDR2 sequences are KGHSH and LQKENI. With 0 bases removed from V and 1 base from J, the gap between germline ends came to 10 bases. CDR3 nucleotides: TGTGCCAGCTCACCACCCCGATTGGGGTCCTACGAGCAGTACTTC. This sequence encodes CASSPPRLGSYEQYF.